This T cell receptor beta chain originates from a study of blood T cells in healthy people across ages. Across the study: Per two T cells, template switching captured roughly one barcoded beta molecule.

Ten or more counts support this clonotype. What it binds is not known. This CDR3 is built from 18 residues. The V gene's germline CDR1 is MNHEY and CDR2 SVGAGI. J lost 9 bases, V lost 0 bases, and 16 bases had no gene match. PCR was performed a second time for about 7 to 11 cycles using a sample-barcoded 5' primer and a J-beta primer mix. Each sample yielded at least 2.5 million CDR3-containing paired-end reads. TCRdb re-called the 5' RACE reads through MiXCR, storing one row per CDR3 protein. The sample yields about 650,000 distinct CDR3 sequences, roughly 32% seen once. The study, taken as a whole, reports: Age advanced and TCR beta diversity per million T cells fell, roughly linearly.

Sequenced input: blood. The receptor was isolated from a woman of 80 years or more in good health. This chain links TRBV6-5 with TRBJ2-3, with 9 bases fitting TRBD1. As DNA, the CDR3 is TGTGCCAGCAGTTACTCGAACGGAGCGGGACAGGGCCAGGGGACGCAGTATTTT. Amino acid sequence: CASSYSNGAGQGQGTQYF.